What follows describes a single T cell receptor (beta chain). Its specificity is unknown. Germline V CDR1 and CDR2: SGHNT, YYREEE (reference sequence). Trimming pared 3 bases from V and 0 bases from J, leaving 6 bases between. The CDR3 sequence is 13 residues long. The libraries were made with immunoSEQ version 4 in survey mode. The assay was immunoSEQ multiplex PCR, and TCRdb's table has in-frame clones only and misses some. The table lists around 32,000 clones, approximately 70% of them singletons, with roughly 1.3% in the top ten. The data derive from a study of persistence of HIV-infected CD4 T cells. Cells were stimulated with overlapping HIV-1 Gag 15-mer peptides. Sorting selected CD4+ T cells upregulating both CD40 ligand and CD69.

The clonotype was recovered from an adult man with HIV who was CMV-seropositive. The sample consisted of CD4+ T cells sorted from PBMCs after approximately 19-hour stimulation, taken from a patient who received antiretroviral therapy. The chain recombines TRBV5-4 with TRBJ1-1; D is unclear. This CDR3 is CASSSSLNTEAFF. For the CDR3, the DNA is TGTGCCAGCAGCTCCAGTTTGAACACTGAAGCTTTCTTT. Supplemented by reference TRBV5-4 and TRBJ1-1, the full variable domain reads ETGVTQSPTHLIKTRGQQVTLRCSSQSGHNTVSWYQQALGQGPQFIFQYYREEENGRGNFPPRFSGLQFPNYSSELNVNALELDDSALYLCASSSSLNTEAFFGQGTRLTVV.